This T cell receptor (beta chain) was sequenced during a study of blood T cell repertoires in COVID-19 (dated by TCRdb to about 2020). Background on the whole study: Collaborator samples came from the United States, Italy and Spain and covered acute and convalescent phases of COVID-19. The material from the prospective study consisted of cDNA or gDNA derived from T cells, B-cell-depleted T cells, or PBMCs. Subjects who had been exposed to COVID-19, were actively infected with it, or had recovered from it provided the deeply sampled blood TCRbeta repertoires that made up the dataset. The repertoires were released in a freely available public database intended as a resource for research on the immune response to SARS-CoV-2. The samples were drawn from two sources: the first 160 participants of the ongoing ImmuneRACE study, and some 1,300 subjects contributed by 6 global collaborators. Nearly every sample came with metadata listing a de-identified subject ID, COVID-19 status, age in years and sex. Where available, HLA class I and class II types were obtained from metadata supplied by the sample provider rather than from assay-based typing. What the study reported, not specific to this receptor: The amount of clinical and demographic metadata varied by source and participant and was provided uncurated.

A word on this clone: The target of this receptor is not known. The sample holds no much larger clone one base away, and base qualities are not on file.

TCRbeta CDR3 regions were amplified from genomic DNA using the immunoSEQ Assay, a bias-controlled multiplex PCR. Processing in the source paper ran as follows. Within the assay, amplification of reference gene primers was used to estimate how many nucleated cells each sample contained. Sequence reads were collapsed and filtered to measure the absolute abundance of every unique TCRbeta CDR3 rearrangement. Productive Simpson clonality was computed per sample as the square root of Simpson's diversity index over productive rearrangements. TCRdb provides this immuneACCESS table in a form limited to in-frame rearrangements. Some clones are lacking; in checked studies, under half of them reflect an unresolved V gene, and why the rest are absent is not known. That table is the source of V, J and clone size, and D and trimming were worked out from the DNA. Here the sample has around 380,000 clones; about 89% occur a single time. The top ten clonotypes cover approximately 1.2% of the sample.

Participants in the prospective study were aged 18 to 89 years, lived in over 20 United States geographic areas, and enrolled through a virtual design. Cohort assignment in the prospective study relied on participant-reported clinical history from a screening survey and a study questionnaire. Recovered participants in ImmuneRACE Cohort 3 were defined as having two consecutive negative NP/OP PCR tests, clearance from a healthcare professional, or resolution of symptoms. In the prospective study, mobile phlebotomists collected whole blood, serum and a nasopharyngeal or oropharyngeal swab from each participant. Prospective study participants could optionally give additional blood draws and questionnaires over an approximately 2-month period. Blood samples from the prospective study were shipped frozen or at room temperature prior to DNA extraction. Material for sequencing was PBMCs or T cells enriched from blood (not recorded which). The sequence came from a man younger than 40 who had recovered from COVID-19.

The DNA sequence is given as TGTGCCAGTAGCCCGACCAGGCCCAGGTTCACTGAAGCTTTCTTT. Protein translation: CASSPTRPRFTEAFF. The chain is assembled from TRBV19 and TRBJ1-1, with the D segment identity uncertain. From its cysteine to its phenylalanine, the CDR3 spans 15 amino acids. Just CDR3 DNA is preserved here, 45 bases in frame from base 1. CDR1 and CDR2 are drawn from the germline V gene (reference sequence): LNHDA, SQIVND. Trimming at the junction amounts to 6 bases on V and 4 bases on J, and the germline ends lie 18 bases apart.